One sample yielded the 10 T cell receptor beta chains listed below, sequenced in a study of blood T cell repertoires in COVID-19. TCRdb keeps only in-frame clones here, not all; method: immunoSEQ multiplex PCR. The table shows about 200,000 clones, with nearly 90% occurring only once. Sequencing used peripheral blood. The receptor source for this set is a woman aged 40 to 50 who had recovered from COVID-19.

The genes are TRBV3-1 (or the pseudogene TRBV3-2) and TRBJ2-1; 8 nucleotides match TRBD1. Germline CDR1 reads LGHDT; CDR2 reads YNNKEL (reference sequence). V gave up 3 bases and J gave up 12 bases; unmatched junction bases: 13. The CDR3 has 15 residues. The chain's CDR3 is CASSQTRDRWRGQFF. The CDR3 nucleotides read TGTGCCAGCAGCCAGACCCGGGACAGGTGGAGGGGGCAGTTCTTC.

The chain has TRBV27 and TRBJ1-2; the D gene is possibly TRBD1 (6 bases). Germline CDR1 reads MNHEY; CDR2 reads SMNVEV (reference sequence). The CDR3 spans 13 residues. V lost 4 bases to trimming and J lost 2 bases, with 8 bases between them. This CDR3 is CASSSGQNYGYTF. CDR3 sequence (DNA): TGTGCCAGCAGTTCCGGACAGAACTATGGCTACACCTTC.

V is TRBV24-1 and J is TRBJ2-5; tentatively, D is TRBD1 (8 bases). This CDR3 has 16 amino acids. The germline CDR1 and CDR2 sequences are KGHDR and SFDVKD. Deletions cut 11 bases from V and 5 bases from J, with 26 bases between. CDR3 residues: CARAQDRDRGGETQYF. The CDR3 DNA follows: TGTGCCAGAGCACAGGACAGGGATAGGGGGGGGGAGACCCAGTACTTC.

The rearrangement links TRBV6-1 to TRBJ1-2; tentative D call: TRBD1 (5 bases). V was clipped by 1 base and J by 2 bases, with 14 bases between them. CDR3 length equals 16 residues. In germline, CDR1 is MNHNS, CDR2 SASEGT. CDR3 in DNA: TGTGCCAGCAGTGAAGGAACAGGTGTTGGAAACTATGGCTACACCTTC. Its translation: CASSEGTGVGNYGYTF.

The rearrangement links TRBV28 to TRBJ2-5, with TRBD2 identical over 8 bases. Germline V CDR1 and CDR2: MDHEN, SYDVKM. This CDR3 is 13 amino acids long. The junction had 6 bases not matched to a gene; V was cut back by 11 bases and J by 1 base. The CDR3 bases are TGTGCCCCCCGGGGGGGGGTCCAAGAGACCCAGTACTTC. Protein: CAPRGGVQETQYF.

The chain recombines TRBV4-3 with TRBJ1-1, with D uncertain. CDR1 and CDR2 (germline): LGHNA, YSLEER. Trimming removed 1 base from V and 8 bases from J, with 14 bases in between. The CDR3 runs to 14 residues. The CDR3 spells CASSQVGPGPEAFF. For the CDR3, the DNA is TGCGCCAGCAGCCAAGTGGGTCCAGGCCCCGAAGCTTTCTTT.

This chain uses TRBV6-5 with TRBJ1-4, with 9 bases lining up with TRBD1. The CDR3 has 15 amino acids. V gave up 6 bases and J gave up 10 bases; unmatched junction bases: 12. Germline CDR1 MNHEY, CDR2 SVGAGI. As DNA, the CDR3 is TGTGCCAGCAGCTACACACGCGACAGGGGGGGAAAACTGTTTTTT. This gives the protein CASSYTRDRGGKLFF.

The chain has TRBV9 and TRBJ2-3, with a tentative D call TRBD2 (5 bases). CDR1 is SGDLS, CDR2 YYNGEE, per germline. V lost 5 bases and J 2 bases, leaving 12 bases between the germline ends. The CDR3 loop spans 14 amino acids. The CDR3 DNA follows: TGTGCCAGCAGAGCCGGGATTAACACAGATACGCAGTATTTT. Translated: CASRAGINTDTQYF.

This CDR3 is CAISKTNTEAFF. In DNA, the CDR3 is TGTGCCATCAGCAAAACTAACACTGAAGCTTTCTTT. J is TRBJ1-1 and V is TRBV10-3; D is ambiguous. There are 12 residues in the CDR3. Per the germline V gene, CDR1 is ENHRY and CDR2 is SYGVKD. Trimming took 6 bases from V and 2 from J, leaving 7 bases between them.

The chain carries TRBV27 and TRBJ2-7; TRBD1 is a possible D gene (6 bases). The germline V gene has CDR1 MNHEY and CDR2 SMNVEV (reference sequence). V dropped 0 bases and J dropped 3 bases, with 15 bases sitting between them. The CDR3 contains 16 residues. CDR3 nucleotide sequence: TGTGCCAGCAGTTTATCGATTGGGGGCATGGGCTACGAGCAGTACTTC. Protein sequence: CASSLSIGGMGYEQYF.